This TCR beta chain was profiled in a study of cytomegalovirus exposure and HLA in healthy donors. At the level of the study: Findings of an earlier analysis included about 100 million unique TCR beta sequences from 180 million or so T cells.

V lost 4 bases, J lost 3 bases, and 14 bases lay in between. The CDR3 sequence is 14 residues long. CDR1 is SGHDT, CDR2 YYEEEE, per germline. The PCR employed 60 Vbeta primers together with 13 Jbeta primers. Using immunoSEQ multiplex PCR, the repertoire was profiled, and TCRdb retains in-frame clones only, with some absent. Seen here are some 130,000 clones, about 80% observed once, and the top ten hold about 4%. Comments on this clone: Its target is not known.

Study observations and caveats: Researchers had no immune exposure information except CMV serostatus available.

This chain joins TRBV5-6 and TRBJ2-7; D unclear. The sequence was collected from a woman in her thirties or forties in good health and CMV-seronegative. The sequencing input was PBMCs. CDR3 amino acids: CASSLRQKYYEQYF. Here the CDR3 DNA reads TGTGCCAGCAGCCTCAGACAAAAATACTACGAGCAGTACTTC.